Below, 2 T cell receptor beta chains from the same sample are listed, as sequenced in a study of vaccination and CD4 T cells after COVID-19. Regarding treatment: approximately 9-day PBMC culture with coronavirus spike peptide pools or control peptides (ViraFEST assay). Researchers used the Oncomine TCR Beta short-read assay to sequence DNA from cultured CD4+ T cells. TCRdb reanalysed the PCR reads using MiXCR and keeps one entry per CDR3 protein. Here the sample spans 15,000 or so distinct CDR3 sequences, about 39% being singletons. Their target antigens are unknown. Sequenced input: CD4+ T cells from blood, cultured in vitro. These receptors were obtained from a human donor who had recovered from COVID-19.

This rearrangement joins TRBV28 to TRBJ1-4; TRBD1 matches 7 bases. The junction had 6 bases not matched to a gene; V was cut back by 8 bases and J by 3 bases. CDR1 is MDHEN and CDR2 is SYDVKM in the germline V gene. The CDR3 sequence is 14 residues long. The CDR3 is CASRPGTANEKLFF. The CDR3 DNA reads as TGTGCCAGCCGACCCGGGACAGCTAATGAAAAACTGTTTTTT.

This clonotype has a handful of counts. The J gene is TRBJ1-2, the V gene TRBV27, with D unresolved. The V end lost 2 bases, the J end lost 1 base, and 17 bases lay between the germline ends. The germline V gene has CDR1 MNHEY and CDR2 SMNVEV (reference sequence). The CDR3 has 17 amino acids. The CDR3 DNA reads TGTGCCAGCAGTTTAACAGTGTTGGAGACCTTTAACTATGGCTACACCTTC. Translating it yields CASSLTVLETFNYGYTF.